This T cell receptor (beta chain) was recorded in a study of cytomegalovirus exposure and HLA in healthy donors. Whole-study findings and limits: TCR sequences were mostly rare, though some public TCRs occurred in many donors. Among CMV-associated TCR beta chains, most appeared HLA-restricted in a later analysis. DRB1 showed the most TCR associations and HLA-C the fewest in a later analysis, as rates varied by HLA locus.

In the PCR, 60 Vbeta and 13 Jbeta primers were used. The protocol was immunoSEQ multiplex PCR, while the TCRdb copy is restricted to in-frame clones and leaves out a portion. Of about 190,000 clones listed, around three quarters are singletons. Points on this clone: The antigen remains unidentified.

Trimming left V 4 bases short and J 5 bases short, with 11 bases between. CDR1 is SGHVS and CDR2 is FQNEAQ in the germline V gene. The CDR3 sequence is 14 residues long. The sequenced sample was PBMCs. This clonotype was obtained from a woman between 18 and 29 years old in good health and CMV-seronegative. The V gene is TRBV7-8, the J gene TRBJ1-4; unclear D gene. CDR3 bases: TGTGCCAGCAGCTACGGTCGCACGAATGAAAAACTGTTTTTT. Residues: CASSYGRTNEKLFF.